One and the same sample provided the 24 T cell receptor beta chains below, sequenced in a study of cytotoxic CD8 clonotypes in ibrutinib-treated CLL. This table comes from immunoSEQ multiplex PCR, and its TCRdb copy is limited to in-frame clones, with some not included. Altogether more than 55,000 clones are present, around 68% being singletons, with the ten largest covering about 39%. The sample in question was PBMCs, obtained after 12 months of ibrutinib treatment. The receptors here all came from a human donor with chronic lymphocytic leukemia.

Only a few counts were recorded for this clone. CDR3 protein: CASSFQGASEAFF. Written as DNA, the CDR3 is TGTGCCAGCAGTTTCCAGGGGGCCTCTGAAGCTTTCTTT. The chain uses TRBV28 and TRBJ1-1; 8 nucleotides line up with TRBD1. The CDR3 is 13 residues long. V lost 3 bases to trimming and J lost 6 bases; unmatched junction nucleotides: 3. CDR1 and CDR2 from the germline V gene are MDHEN and SYDVKM. Looking up the rest from reference TRBV28 and TRBJ1-1 gives the full variable domain: DVKVTQSSRYLVKRTGEKVFLECVQDMDHENMFWYRQDPGLGLRLIYFSYDVKMKEKGDIPEGYSVSREKKERFSLILESASTNQTSMYLCASSFQGASEAFFGQGTRLTVV.

This clone was detected a few times. This chain uses TRBV5-4 with TRBJ2-3, with TRBD2 identical over 12 bases. CDR1 and CDR2 from the germline V gene are SGHNT and YYREEE (reference sequence). V lost 4 bases to trimming and J lost 6 bases; unmatched junction nucleotides: 6. This CDR3 has 15 amino acids. CDR3 protein: CASSASGRAFDTQYF. CDR3 nucleotide sequence: TGTGCCAGCAGCGCTAGCGGGAGGGCATTTGATACGCAGTATTTT.

The chain links TRBV5-1 to TRBJ2-7; TRBD1 aligns across 7 bases. The CDR3 is 14 residues long. Germline values: CDR1 SGHRS, CDR2 YFSETQ. The V and J ends lost 4 bases and 0 bases, in that order; junction bases with no gene match: 4. This chain's CDR3 is CASSPDRISYEQYF. CDR3 bases: TGCGCCAGCAGCCCGGACAGGATCTCCTACGAGCAGTACTTC.

This clone was counted only a few times. The V and J genes are TRBV6-4 and TRBJ1-5, with D uncertain. The germline V and J ends were trimmed by 4 bases and 0 bases, with 7 bases remaining between them. This CDR3 spans 14 amino acids. The germline V gene encodes CDR1 MRHNA and CDR2 SNTAGT. CDR3 bases: TGTGCCAGCAGTGCCGAGGGTAGCAATCAGCCCCAGCATTTT. Its protein product is CASSAEGSNQPQHF.

This rearrangement joins TRBV7-2 to TRBJ2-7; possibly TRBD1 for D (5 bases). Germline CDR1 reads SGHTA; CDR2 reads FQGNSA. The ends were cut back, 1 base at V and 0 bases at J, with 7 bases in the middle. This CDR3 comprises 14 residues. The CDR3 nucleotides read TGTGCCAGCAGCTTAGAGGGGTTCTCCTACGAGCAGTACTTC. Its protein is CASSLEGFSYEQYF.

The chain couples TRBV5-4 to TRBJ2-7; 9 bases align to TRBD2. The CDR3 totals 17 residues. After removal of 4 bases from V and 3 bases from J, the junction contained 14 bases not matched to a gene. Germline V gene sequence: CDR1 SGHNT, CDR2 YYREEE (reference sequence). Here the CDR3 reads CASSRGGRVAGDYEQYF. CDR3 nucleotides: TGTGCCAGCAGCAGGGGTGGTCGGGTAGCGGGGGACTACGAGCAGTACTTC.

This chain uses TRBV6-6 with TRBJ2-1; D is undetermined. Germline-derived CDR1 and CDR2 are MNHNY and SVGAGI (reference sequence). This CDR3 spans 12 amino acids. Deletions cut 7 bases from V and 4 bases from J, with 8 bases between. DNA for the CDR3: TGTGCCAGCACCCCCCTATACAATGAGCAGTTCTTC. Translating gives CASTPLYNEQFF.

The rearrangement links TRBV6-5 to TRBJ2-7, with a tentative D call TRBD2 (7 bases). Germline CDR1 MNHEY, CDR2 SVGAGI. This CDR3 comprises 15 residues. Trimming left V 4 bases short and J 4 bases short, with 17 bases between. CDR3: CASSSLPGGRYEQYF. The DNA of the CDR3 is TGTGCCAGCAGTTCCCTCCCCGGGGGGCGGTACGAGCAGTACTTC.

This clone was observed a handful of times. CDR3 coding DNA: TGTGCCAGCAGCCACGTTGGGCTAGCGGGAGTGACAGATACGCAGTATTTT. Translating gives CASSHVGLAGVTDTQYF. The chain is built from TRBV7-3 and TRBJ2-3; 10 positions match TRBD2. This CDR3 comprises 17 residues. J was trimmed by 3 bases and V by 5 bases; bases with no gene match: 11. CDR1 is SGHTA and CDR2 is FQGTGA in the germline V gene. The whole variable domain, filled in from reference TRBV7-3 and TRBJ2-3, reads GAGVSQTPSNKVTEKGKYVELRCDPISGHTALYWYRQSLGQGPEFLIYFQGTGAADDSGLPNDRFFAVRPEGSVSTLKIQRTERGDSAVYLCASSHVGLAGVTDTQYFGPGTRLTVL.

Regarding this clone: This sample includes further DNA sequences coding for the same CDR3. The chain has TRBV5-1 and TRBJ2-7; 8 bases fit TRBD1. This CDR3 is built from 12 residues. J gave up 4 bases and V 4 bases, and 1 base lay outside the gene matches. Germline V CDR1 and CDR2: SGHRS, YFSETQ. The CDR3 reads CASSGQGYEQYF. CDR3 coding DNA: TGCGCCAGCAGCGGACAGGGTTACGAGCAGTACTTC.

V gene TRBV2 combines with J gene TRBJ2-7; D is ambiguous. The germline CDR1 and CDR2 sequences are SNHLY and FYNNEI. The CDR3 loop spans 20 amino acids. The V end lost 3 bases, the J end lost 7 bases, and 34 bases lay between the germline ends. For the CDR3, the DNA is TGTGCCAGCAGTGAGGCTCAGTGGGTTGTCCTCGTCGGAAGAAGTGTAGAGCAGTACTTC. Protein: CASSEAQWVVLVGRSVEQYF.

Notes on this clone: The junction does not match germline at one end; this may be a read error. The CDR3 DNA sequence: TGTGCCAGCAGCCCCTTGGGGGGAGCATACAGTGAGCAGTTCTTC. Translating gives CASSPLGGAYSEQFF. The V gene is TRBV11-2, the J gene TRBJ2-1; possible D gene TRBD2, 6 bases. The V gene's germline CDR1 is SGHAT and CDR2 FQNNGV. The CDR3 has 15 amino acids.

The chain uses TRBV28 and TRBJ2-5; D is possibly TRBD2 (6 bases). CDR3 length: 14 amino acids. CDR1 MDHEN and CDR2 SYDVKM come from the germline V gene. V was cut by 7 bases and J by 1 base, with 13 bases left in between. CDR3 nucleotide sequence: TGTGCCAGCACCATCAGCGGGCTCCAAGAGACCCAGTACTTC. It codes for CASTISGLQETQYF.

The chain is built from TRBV19 and TRBJ2-1; D ambiguous. CDR3 length equals 15 residues. Trimming left V 2 bases short and J 0 bases short, with 8 bases between. CDR1 is LNHDA and CDR2 is SQIVND in the germline V gene (reference sequence). The CDR3: CASSISRNSYNEQFF. The CDR3 DNA follows: TGTGCCAGTAGTATATCACGGAACTCCTACAATGAGCAGTTCTTC.

A single count supports this clone. The genes are TRBV6-6 and TRBJ1-1, with D unresolved. The CDR3 has 11 residues. The germline CDR1 and CDR2 sequences are MNHNY and SVGAGI (reference sequence). Between the trimmed V and J ends, which lost 6 bases and 0 bases, there was a span of 2 bases. As DNA, the CDR3 is TGTGCCAGCAGGGTGAACACTGAAGCTTTCTTT. As protein: CASRVNTEAFF.

The chain recombines TRBV7-9 with TRBJ2-7, with D tentatively TRBD1 (6 bases). Trimming took off 5 bases at V and 2 bases at J, with 13 bases between the two ends. The CDR3 has 14 amino acids. Looked up from germline, CDR1 is SEHNR and CDR2 is FQNEAQ (reference sequence). CDR3 bases: TGTGCCAGCAGCCCTACGGGACACACCTACGAGCAGTACTTC. This gives the protein CASSPTGHTYEQYF. The full variable domain, rest sourced from reference TRBV7-9 and TRBJ2-7, is DTGVSQNPRHKITKRGQNVTFRCDPISEHNRLYWYRQTLGQGPEFLTYFQNEAQLEKSRLLSDRFSAERPKGSFSTLEIQRTEQGDSAMYLCASSPTGHTYEQYFGPGTRLTVT.

The chain has TRBV6-5 and TRBJ1-5; 7 bases line up with TRBD1. The CDR3 runs to 12 residues. The germline V gene has CDR1 MNHEY and CDR2 SVGAGI. V was pared by 7 bases and J by 4 bases, with 1 base of the junction left unmatched. The CDR3 spells CASKQGNQPQHF. For the CDR3, the DNA is TGTGCCAGCAAACAGGGGAATCAGCCCCAGCATTTT.

The rearrangement uses TRBV5-4 and TRBJ2-2; the match to TRBD1 covers 7 bases. The germline V gene encodes CDR1 SGHNT and CDR2 YYREEE (reference sequence). CDR3 length: 15 residues. After removal of 4 bases from V and 5 bases from J, the junction contained 8 bases not matched to a gene. The CDR3 reads CASSTSTGTTGELFF. The CDR3 coding sequence is TGTGCCAGCAGCACCTCGACAGGGACAACCGGGGAGCTGTTTTTT.

The CDR3 DNA sequence: TGTGCCAGCAGTTACCCAACCGGGACCACCTTTGCCGAGCAGTACTTC. Translated: CASSYPTGTTFAEQYF. The chain recombines TRBV6-6 with TRBJ2-7; D is tentatively TRBD1 or TRBD2 (5 bases each). The V end lost 2 bases, the J end lost 6 bases, and 20 bases lay between the germline ends. The CDR3 consists of 16 residues. Germline V gives CDR1 MNHNY, CDR2 SVGAGI (reference sequence).

CDR3 loop: CASKGGRTGSRNEQYF. Here the CDR3 DNA reads TGTGCCAGCAAAGGGGGAAGGACAGGGAGCAGGAACGAGCAGTACTTC. The V gene is TRBV2, the J gene TRBJ2-7; 8 nucleotides line up with TRBD1. V dropped 7 bases and J dropped 5; count of bases not matched to a gene: 16. The CDR3 totals 16 residues. Germline V gene data show CDR1 as SNHLY and CDR2 as FYNNEI.

The chain is built from TRBV18 and TRBJ2-3; 9 bases line up with TRBD2. Per the germline V gene, CDR1 is KGHSH and CDR2 is LQKENI. This CDR3 contains 16 residues. V lost 1 base and J lost 5; bases outside the gene matches: 7. CDR3 nucleotides: TGTGCCAGCTCACCACTACTGGGACTAGCAGAAGATACGCAGTATTTT. It encodes CASSPLLGLAEDTQYF.

The chain recombines TRBV6-1 with TRBJ2-5; TRBD2 might be the D (6 bases). The CDR3 extends over 15 amino acids. Germline V gives CDR1 MNHNS, CDR2 SASEGT. V was cut by 7 bases and J by 7 bases, with 22 bases left in between. The CDR3 region is CASNRAGREYGTQYF. The CDR3 nucleotides are TGTGCCAGCAATAGAGCGGGCAGGGAGTATGGGACCCAGTACTTC.

This clone was counted only a few times. The chain is built from TRBV11-2 and TRBJ2-7; the D gene is possibly TRBD2 (6 bases). The V gene lost 1 base and the J gene lost 3 bases, with 10 bases spanning the gap. The CDR3 contains 14 residues. Germline loops: CDR1 SGHAT, CDR2 FQNNGV. In DNA, the CDR3 is TGTGCCAGCAGCTTAGGGAGGGATGGCTACGAGCAGTACTTC. This encodes CASSLGRDGYEQYF.

This clone has only a few counts. The rearrangement joins TRBV4-3 to TRBJ2-3; TRBD1 aligns across 11 bases. Germline assignment: CDR1 LGHNA and CDR2 YSLEER. Trimming cost V 0 bases and J 6 bases; bases outside gene matches: 5. This CDR3 is 16 amino acids long. CDR3 region: CASSQEWTGGGDTQYF. CDR3 in DNA: TGCGCCAGCAGCCAAGAGTGGACAGGGGGCGGTGATACGCAGTATTTT.